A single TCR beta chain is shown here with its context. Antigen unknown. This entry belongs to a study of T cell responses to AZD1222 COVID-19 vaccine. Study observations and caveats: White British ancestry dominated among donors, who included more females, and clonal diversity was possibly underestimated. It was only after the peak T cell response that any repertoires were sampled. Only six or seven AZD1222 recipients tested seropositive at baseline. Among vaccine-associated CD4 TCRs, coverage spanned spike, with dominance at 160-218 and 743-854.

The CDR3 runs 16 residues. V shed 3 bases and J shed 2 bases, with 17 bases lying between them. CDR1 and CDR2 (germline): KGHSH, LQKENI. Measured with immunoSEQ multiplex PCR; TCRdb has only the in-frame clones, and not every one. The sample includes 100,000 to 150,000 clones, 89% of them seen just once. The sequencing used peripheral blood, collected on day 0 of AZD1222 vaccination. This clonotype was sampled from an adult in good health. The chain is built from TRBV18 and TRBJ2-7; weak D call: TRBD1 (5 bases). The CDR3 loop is CASSPRVAGITYEQYF. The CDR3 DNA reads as TGTGCCAGCTCACCTAGGGTGGCAGGGATTACCTACGAGCAGTACTTC.